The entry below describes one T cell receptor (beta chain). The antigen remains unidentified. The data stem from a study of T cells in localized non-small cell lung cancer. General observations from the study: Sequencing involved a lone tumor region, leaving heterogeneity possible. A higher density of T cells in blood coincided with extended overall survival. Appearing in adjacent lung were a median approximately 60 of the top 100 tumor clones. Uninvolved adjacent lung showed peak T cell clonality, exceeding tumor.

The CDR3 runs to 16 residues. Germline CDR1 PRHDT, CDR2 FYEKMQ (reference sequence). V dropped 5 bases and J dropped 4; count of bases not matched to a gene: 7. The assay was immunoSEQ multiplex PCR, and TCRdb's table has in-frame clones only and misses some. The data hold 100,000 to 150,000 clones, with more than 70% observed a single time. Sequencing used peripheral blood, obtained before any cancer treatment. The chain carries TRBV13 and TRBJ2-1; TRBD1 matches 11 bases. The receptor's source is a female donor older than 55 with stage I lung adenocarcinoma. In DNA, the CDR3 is TGTGCCAGCAGCGGTGTGGGACAGGGGGAGTACAATGAGCAGTTCTTC. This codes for CASSGVGQGEYNEQFF.